The entry below gives a single T cell receptor (beta chain) sequence along with its context. No cognate antigen has been identified for it. A much larger clone is a single base away; this may be a read error. CDR1 and CDR2 are drawn from the germline V gene: SGHVS, FNYEAQ. The CDR3 goes from the cysteine to the phenylalanine over 19 residues. Only CDR3 DNA remains: 57 bases, in frame from the first base. The sample is drawn from a study of T cell repertoires in cytomegalovirus infection (dated by TCRdb to about 2019). Background on the whole study: Alongside well-studied HLA-B-restricted epitopes, the peptide stimulations were aimed at recently identified HLA-C-restricted CMV epitopes, whose presentation resists viral immunomodulation. Donor HLA type was relevant to the analysis, because carriage of CMV infection together with the matching HLA type was indicated by public TCR beta signatures.

Explained via the paper, the treatment or condition label denotes: in vitro stimulation with specific CMV peptide epitopes to enrich CMV-specific T cells. The sequencer was an Illumina HiSeq 1500. The public sequencing data were trimmed at Q25 with fastp and processed into clonotypes with MiXCR by TCRdb, which kept only in-frame beta chains. CDR3 protein sequences are deduplicated, and each keeps its most common genes and DNA. The sample table lists about 920,000 distinct CDR3 sequences, about a third of them with a count of one. Of the sample, 13% falls within the top ten clones. On the study overall, not on this receptor specifically: The ex vivo response was dominated by HLA-C-restricted CMV-specific TCR beta clonotypes, which also provided the single most frequent clonotype in two of eight donors. Carriers of CMV infection plus the relevant HLA type were discriminated by the cumulative frequency of public TCR beta family members in the study cohort and in an independent 352-donor cohort.

The V gene is TRBV7-6 and the J gene is TRBJ2-1; the central 8 bases match TRBD2. The TCR comes from a human donor in good health (CMV status not recorded). Some clones in this sample may be carry-over from other donors' samples. The sample was cultured CD8+ T cells from PBMCs, taken from culture after CMV antigen stimulation. The CDR3 region: CASSQQPFGLASSFNEQFF. The nucleotide sequence reads TGTGCCAGCAGCCAACAACCCTTCGGACTAGCAAGCTCCTTCAATGAGCAGTTCTTC.